This T cell receptor beta chain was documented in a study of graft-versus-host responses after intestinal transplantation. The data were produced by immunoSEQ multiplex PCR, yet TCRdb's version contains in-frame clones alone and is incomplete. The table lists about 120,000 clones, approximately 95% of them singletons, with under 3.5% in the top ten. Study-level findings and limits: Detection of GvH clones occurred in recipient marrow, and some had their first appearance in ileum or blood.

Concerning this clone itself: The antigen remains undetermined.

Germline V lookup: CDR1 WNHNN, CDR2 SYGVQD (reference sequence). V was clipped by 4 bases and J by 1 base; unmatched bases: 3. The CDR3 is 15 amino acids. The sequencing used unstimulated CD8+ T cells sorted from spleen or lymph node cells, collected before intestinal transplant. The V and J genes are TRBV10-1 and TRBJ1-5, with TRBD1 identical over 8 bases. This sequence originates from a human donor who received an intestinal transplant. CDR3: CASSGTGLSNQPQHF. Here the CDR3 DNA reads TGCGCCAGCAGTGGGACAGGGCTCAGCAATCAGCCCCAGCATTTT.